Listed here are 18 T cell receptor beta chains from one sample, sequenced in a study of molecular identifiers for immune sequencing clone quantification. TCRdb re-called the PCR reads with MiXCR, one entry per CDR3 protein. The data show approximately 500,000 distinct CDR3 sequences, over 20% seen once. The specimen was naive CD8+ T cells from blood, with Jurkat cell RNA spiked in. The subset is: FACS-sorted CD8+CD4-CCR7+CD45RA+ naive T cells. Receptors originate from a human donor in good health. Some libraries in this study had Jurkat cell RNA spiked in.

There are many counts of this clonotype. This chain links TRBV5-1 with TRBJ1-1; D gene ambiguous. There are 15 residues in the CDR3. Germline CDR1 SGHRS, CDR2 YFSETQ. V dropped 0 bases and J dropped 2 bases, with 11 bases sitting between them. The CDR3 loop reads CASSLAGRRNTEAFF. In nucleotides, the CDR3 is TGCGCCAGCAGCTTGGCTGGCAGGAGAAACACTGAAGCTTTCTTT.

V and J are TRBV30 and TRBJ1-1; 8 positions match TRBD1. The J segment lost 5 bases and the V segment lost 6 bases, leaving 5 bases of the junction unmatched. The CDR3 has 12 amino acids. CDR1 and CDR2 from the germline V gene are GTSNPN and SVGIG (reference sequence). The CDR3, as DNA: TGTGCCTGTAGGACAGGGAGGACTGAAGCTTTCTTT. Translated, it gives CACRTGRTEAFF.

This clonotype was seen a single time. Because it lacks the conserved phenylalanine or tryptophan at the end, this CDR3 is likely a read error. This rearrangement joins TRBV19 to TRBJ2-3, with D maybe TRBD2 (6 bases). The germline CDR1 and CDR2 sequences are LNHDA and SQIVND (reference sequence). This CDR3 region has 12 residues. This chain's CDR3 is CGSSIGGSAQYS. The CDR3 bases are TGTGGCAGTAGTATTGGAGGGTCGGCGCAGTATTCT.

This clonotype has a count of ten or more. The genes are TRBV24-1 and TRBJ2-2; maybe TRBD2 (6 bases). Germline CDR1 KGHDR, CDR2 SFDVKD. Trimming stripped 2 bases from V and 5 bases from J, with 14 bases between. The CDR3 is 16 residues long. The CDR3 bases are TGTGCCACCAGTGATTACAACCTGGAGGGGACCGGGGAGCTGTTTTTT. Translating gives CATSDYNLEGTGELFF.

This clonotype was counted a few times. This chain uses TRBV6-5 with TRBJ2-7; 7 bases map to TRBD2. Germline loops: CDR1 MNHEY, CDR2 SVGAGI. The CDR3 length is 16 residues. V was clipped by 0 bases and J by 4 bases; unmatched bases: 9. In nucleotides, the CDR3 is TGTGCCAGCAGTTACTCGGGGTCTAGCGGCCTTTACGAGCAGTACTTC. Translating gives CASSYSGSSGLYEQYF.

For this clonotype: The germline gene is not matched at one end of the junction; a read error may be the cause. V gene TRBV30 combines with J gene TRBJ2-7, with 9 bases lining up with TRBD2. CDR3 length: 14 residues. Germline-derived CDR1 and CDR2 are GTSNPN and SVGIG (reference sequence). The CDR3 nucleotides are TGTGCCTGGACCCCCGCGGGAGGGCCGAACGAGCGGTACTTC. Translated: CAWTPAGGPNERYF.

The genes are TRBV4-1 and TRBJ1-2; 11 bases map to TRBD1. The CDR3 contains 15 residues. Germline CDR1 is MGHRA and CDR2 is YSYEKL. The junction had 4 bases not matched to a gene; V was cut back by 3 bases and J by 4 bases. The CDR3 coding sequence is TGCGCCAGCAGCCAGGGACAGGGGGGTTTCTATGGCTACACCTTC. Translation: CASSQGQGGFYGYTF.

The J gene is TRBJ2-5, the V gene TRBV6-5; 9 bases agree with TRBD2. Germline assignment: CDR1 MNHEY and CDR2 SVGAGI. The CDR3 is made up of 18 amino acids. The trim removed 0 bases at V and 5 bases at J, leaving 13 bases unmatched. In nucleotides, the CDR3 is TGTGCCAGCAGTTACTCTTCGCTAGCGGGACCTCCGGGGGAGACCCAGTACTTC. Residues: CASSYSSLAGPPGETQYF.

This clonotype was seen many times. The V call is TRBV7-2, the J call TRBJ2-3; perhaps TRBD1 as D (6 bases). CDR1 is SGHTA, CDR2 FQGNSA, per germline. The CDR3 sequence is 13 residues long. V was clipped by 10 bases and J by 1 base, with 12 bases between them. The CDR3 spells CATTTGGTDTQYF. DNA for the CDR3: TGTGCCACGACGACAGGTGGCACAGATACGCAGTATTTT.

This clonotype was seen ten or more times. The J gene is TRBJ1-1, the V gene TRBV4-3; D is possibly TRBD1 (6 bases). Trimming removed 2 bases from V and 10 bases from J, with 17 bases in between. The CDR3 is 14 residues long. Per germline, CDR1 LGHNA and CDR2 YSLEER. CDR3 region: CASSQSLQGLLAFF. CDR3 DNA: TGCGCCAGCAGCCAATCCTTACAGGGTCTGTTAGCTTTCTTT.

In this sample, this clonotype turned up many times. The gene calls are TRBV2 and TRBJ2-7; 8 nucleotides match TRBD1. Germline V gene data show CDR1 as SNHLY and CDR2 as FYNNEI. CDR3 length: 14 amino acids. The ends lost 3 bases at V and 5 bases at J; junction bases unmatched: 6. CDR3 region: CASSEVTGQDEQYF. CDR3 DNA sequence: TGTGCCAGCAGTGAGGTGACGGGACAGGACGAGCAGTACTTC. Filled out from reference TRBV2 and TRBJ2-7, the complete variable domain reads EPEVTQTPSHQVTQMGQEVILRCVPISNHLYFYWYRQILGQKVEFLVSFYNNEISEKSEIFDDQFSVERPDGSNFTLKIRSTKLEDSAMYFCASSEVTGQDEQYFGPGTRLTVT.

This clonotype was recorded at least ten times. The V and J genes are TRBV6-5 and TRBJ2-5; D perhaps matches TRBD2 (7 bases). The CDR3 is 15 residues long. Germline V lookup: CDR1 MNHEY, CDR2 SVGAGI. V was pared by 0 bases and J by 4 bases, with 12 bases between. In DNA form, the CDR3 reads TGTGCCAGCAGTTACTCGGGGGGGGGCGGAGAGACCCAGTACTTC. Translating gives CASSYSGGGGETQYF.

On this clonotype: With a much larger clone just one base away, this may be a read error. V usage is TRBV5-1 and J usage is TRBJ2-7; tentative D call: TRBD1 (6 bases). Germline V gives CDR1 SGHRS, CDR2 YFSETQ. V was clipped by 7 bases and J by 4 bases, with 15 bases between them. CDR3 length: 13 amino acids. CDR3 sequence reads: CASGSGQLYEQYF. DNA of the CDR3: TGCGCCAGCGGCTCCGGACAGCTATACGAGCAGTACTTC.

The chain combines TRBV29-1 with TRBJ1-2; D uncertain. Per the germline V gene, CDR1 is SQVTM and CDR2 is ANQGSEA. Trimming cost V 6 bases and J 2 bases, with 10 bases left between them. CDR3 length: 12 amino acids. CDR3 in DNA: TGCAGCGTGCTACACGAAAACTATGGCTACACCTTC. It specifies CSVLHENYGYTF.

With respect to this clonotype: The junction differs from germline at one of its ends, possibly a read error. This chain links TRBV25-1 with TRBJ2-5; 8 nucleotides align to TRBD1. This CDR3 comprises 13 residues. Germline CDR1 reads MGHDK; CDR2 reads SYGVNS. The CDR3 region has the DNA TGTGCCAGCAAGCAGGGGGCCTTTGAGACCCAGCACTTC. Residues: CASKQGAFETQHF.

This clonotype appeared a few times. The chain couples TRBV27 to TRBJ2-3; the match to TRBD2 covers 13 bases. V shed 5 bases and J 1 base; nucleotides not matched to a gene: 12. This CDR3 region has 19 residues. Germline V gives CDR1 MNHEY, CDR2 SMNVEV (reference sequence). The DNA for the CDR3 is TGTGCCAGCAGTCTCACTTTTCCGGGACTAGCGGGGCGCACAGATACGCAGTATTTT. This codes for CASSLTFPGLAGRTDTQYF.

The table lists this clonotype with many counts. V gene TRBV4-3 combines with J gene TRBJ2-3; 7 bases are a match to TRBD1. In germline, CDR1 is LGHNA, CDR2 YSLEER. The CDR3 is made up of 15 amino acids. Trimming removed 4 bases from V and 0 bases from J; junction bases left unmatched: 4. DNA of the CDR3: TGCGCCAGCAGCCCCGACAGGGATAGCACAGATACGCAGTATTTT. Amino acids: CASSPDRDSTDTQYF.

The chain recombines TRBV4-2 with TRBJ2-2; the D gene is possibly TRBD1 (6 bases). With 8 bases removed from V and 12 bases from J, the gap between germline ends came to 13 bases. Looked up from germline, CDR1 is LGHNA and CDR2 is YNFKEQ. The CDR3 runs 11 residues. CDR3 residues: CASSLGAKLFF. The CDR3, as DNA: TGTGCCAGCTCATTGGGGGCGAAGCTGTTTTTT.